This is a list of T cell receptor beta chains from one sample in a study of beta chain features in type 1 diabetes. Measured with immunoSEQ multiplex PCR; TCRdb has only the in-frame clones, and not every one. The data show approximately 730,000 clones, about an eighth seen once. Sequencing was carried out using naive CD4+ T cells from blood. Source of these receptors: a man between 18 and 29 years old with type 1 diabetes. Both conserved end residues are part of each CDR3. The order of the fields is D gene, clone size, J gene, V gene, CDR3 protein, CDR3 DNA. The D gene is left open where the match is weak. Size values are once, few and many counts, or a class for expanded clones, and some rows have none.

- - TRBJ1-2 TRBV6-5 CASSSLYGYTF TGTGCCAGCAGTTCATTGTATGGCTACACCTTC
TRBD1 few TRBJ1-2 TRBV5-1 CASSQRTGYGYTF TGCGCCAGCAGCCAAAGGACAGGCTATGGCTACACCTTC
- - TRBJ1-6 TRBV6-1 CASSMGSPLHF TGTGCCAGCAGTATGGGTTCACCCCTCCACTTT
- few TRBJ2-7 TRBV25-1 CASSEGSGAYEQYF TGTGCCAGCAGTGAGGGGTCCGGGGCCTACGAGCAGTACTTC
TRBD2 few TRBJ2-1 TRBV18 CASSPPLLAGSGNEQFF TGTGCCAGCTCACCACCATTACTAGCGGGTTCCGGGAATGAGCAGTTCTTC
TRBD1 - TRBJ2-2 TRBV10-3 CAISGTGGDTGELFF TGTGCCATCAGTGGGACAGGGGGGGACACCGGGGAGCTGTTTTTT
- few TRBJ2-2 TRBV7-7 CASRWDNTGELFF TGTGCCAGCAGATGGGATAACACCGGGGAGCTGTTTTTT
- few TRBJ1-2 TRBV5-4 CASSLGQQFNYGYTF TGTGCCAGCAGCTTGGGACAGCAGTTTAACTATGGCTACACCTTC
TRBD1 - TRBJ2-5 TRBV19 CASKTGGETQYF TGTGCCAGCAAGACAGGGGGGGAGACCCAGTACTTC
- few TRBJ2-5 TRBV7-6 CASSLDNSEETQYF TGTGCCAGCAGCTTAGATAATAGCGAAGAGACCCAGTACTTC
- - TRBJ1-5 TRBV29-1 CSVAGGFGQPQHF TGCAGCGTTGCCGGGGGCTTCGGTCAGCCCCAGCATTTT
- few TRBJ1-5 TRBV18 CASSPIKDQPQHF TGTGCCAGCTCACCAATCAAAGATCAGCCCCAGCATTTT
- few TRBJ1-2 TRBV30 CAWSVQTDYGYTF TGTGCCTGGAGTGTACAGACGGACTATGGCTACACCTTC
- few TRBJ2-3 TRBV5-1 CASSSAGIGDTQYF TGCGCCAGCAGCTCCGCGGGGATAGGAGATACGCAGTATTTT
TRBD1 few TRBJ2-5 TRBV7-7 CASSSTGEETQYF TGTGCCAGCAGCTCAACAGGGGAAGAGACCCAGTACTTC
- - TRBJ1-4 TRBV29-1 CSVASELNEKLFF TGCAGCGTTGCATCAGAGCTTAATGAAAAACTGTTTTTT
- - TRBJ1-1 TRBV29-1 CSGTQNTEAFF TGCAGCGGTACACAGAACACTGAAGCTTTCTTT
TRBD1 few TRBJ2-4 TRBV5-1 CASSSTSSGTGANIQYF TGCGCCAGCAGCTCCACCTCCTCCGGGACAGGGGCGAACATTCAGTACTTC
- - TRBJ1-1 TRBV30 CAWSVFGTGEAFF TGTGCCTGGAGTGTTTTTGGGACGGGTGAAGCTTTCTTT
- few TRBJ2-2 TRBV30 CAWRTGTGELFF TGTGCCTGGAGAACAGGGACCGGGGAGCTGTTTTTT
- - TRBJ2-5 TRBV6-5 CASSLGETQYF TGTGCCAGCAGTCTGGGCGAGACCCAGTACTTC
- few TRBJ2-1 TRBV30 CAWSDREVAVEQFF TGTGCCTGGAGTGACAGGGAGGTAGCGGTTGAGCAGTTCTTC
- few TRBJ1-3 TRBV7-2 CASSLATGSGNTIYF TGTGCCAGCAGCTTAGCGACGGGCAGCGGAAACACCATATATTTT
- few TRBJ1-2 TRBV5-8 CASSLPGDGYTF TGTGCCAGCAGCTTGCCAGGGGACGGCTACACCTTC
- - TRBJ2-1 TRBV11-2 CASSQQLGVGTLREQFF TGTGCCAGCAGCCAACAACTGGGGGTCGGGACGCTTCGGGAGCAGTTCTTC
- - TRBJ2-1 TRBV20-1 CSVLWEYEQFF TGCAGTGTTTTATGGGAGTATGAGCAGTTCTTC
TRBD2 few TRBJ2-1 TRBV19 CASSIFGTSGREQFF TGTGCCAGTAGTATTTTCGGGACTAGCGGGCGGGAGCAGTTCTTC
- few TRBJ1-2 TRBV30 CAWTRGRTGANYGYTF TGTGCCTGGACCAGGGGCAGGACGGGCGCTAACTATGGCTACACCTTC
- - TRBJ1-6 TRBV30 CAWRGTSSYNSPLHF TGTGCCTGGAGGGGTACGTCCTCCTATAATTCACCCCTCCACTTT
- few TRBJ2-2 TRBV2 CASSDSSGALNTGELFF TGTGCCAGCAGTGATTCGTCGGGGGCCCTAAACACCGGGGAGCTGTTTTTT
- - TRBJ1-1 TRBV30 CAYLGRTEAFF TGTGCCTACCTGGGGAGGACTGAAGCTTTCTTT
TRBD1 - TRBJ2-7 TRBV30 CAWSPTHFSGTAYEQYF TGTGCCTGGAGTCCTACCCATTTTTCCGGGACAGCTTACGAGCAGTACTTC
- - TRBJ2-2 TRBV4-1 CASSSTPDVNTGELFF TGCGCCAGCAGCTCTACTCCGGACGTGAACACCGGGGAGCTGTTTTTT
- few TRBJ1-2 TRBV25-1 CASSPPPSLGHGYTF TGTGCCAGCAGTCCACCTCCATCGTTGGGCCATGGCTACACCTTC
- - TRBJ1-1 TRBV19 CASSLQNQNTEAFF TGTGCCAGTAGCCTTCAGAATCAGAACACTGAAGCTTTCTTT
- few TRBJ2-2 TRBV6-1 CASSAVNTGELFF TGTGCCAGCAGTGCCGTGAACACCGGGGAGCTGTTTTTT
- few TRBJ2-3 TRBV7-3 CASSLNQGTDTQYF TGTGCCAGCAGCTTAAACCAGGGTACAGATACGCAGTATTTT
- few TRBJ1-3 TRBV30 CAWNQGMGNTIYF TGTGCCTGGAACCAGGGGATGGGAAACACCATATATTTT
TRBD2 few TRBJ2-7 TRBV25-1 CASSIAGGRYEQYF TGTGCCAGCAGTATAGCGGGGGGGCGGTACGAGCAGTACTTC
- - TRBJ1-2 TRBV2 CASTLGTQGYTF TGTGCCAGCACCTTAGGGACTCAGGGCTACACCTTC
- few TRBJ2-7 TRBV30 CAWRNQGNYYEQYF TGTGCCTGGAGGAATCAGGGAAACTACTACGAGCAGTACTTC
TRBD1 - TRBJ2-3 TRBV11-3 CASSLDSQGASTDTQYF TGTGCCAGCAGCTTAGATTCCCAGGGGGCCTCCACAGATACGCAGTATTTT
TRBD1 - TRBJ1-5 TRBV19 CASISGTGLNQPQHF TGTGCCAGCATATCCGGGACAGGGCTCAATCAGCCCCAGCATTTT
- few TRBJ2-1 TRBV2 CASSIRQDNEQFF TGTGCCAGCAGTATCCGACAGGACAATGAGCAGTTCTTC
TRBD1 few TRBJ1-4 TRBV7-8 CASSPQTGNNEKLFF TGTGCCAGCAGCCCGCAGACAGGGAATAATGAAAAACTGTTTTTT
- - TRBJ2-7 TRBV19 CASSIGRRDYEQYF TGTGCCAGTAGTATTGGTCGGAGGGATTACGAGCAGTACTTC
- few TRBJ1-2 TRBV18 CASSPGSHYGYTF TGTGCCAGCTCACCCGGATCCCACTATGGCTACACCTTC
- - TRBJ2-5 TRBV6-6 CASRGTSRLETQYF TGTGCCAGCAGGGGGACGAGCCGGCTGGAGACCCAGTACTTC
- - TRBJ1-6 TRBV2 CASSESQTNSPLHF TGTGCCAGCAGTGAATCTCAGACGAATTCACCCCTCCACTTT
- few TRBJ1-5 TRBV27 CASSLQGQPQHF TGTGCCAGCAGTCTCCAGGGTCAGCCCCAGCATTTT
TRBD1 few TRBJ2-7 TRBV7-8 CASSLELGQGTTYEQYF TGTGCCAGCAGCTTAGAATTGGGACAGGGAACTACCTACGAGCAGTACTTC